The present T cell receptor beta chain was sequenced within a study of blood T cell repertoires in COVID-19. The repertoire was sequenced with immunoSEQ multiplex PCR; TCRdb's copy has only in-frame clones and lacks some. The data show just over 150,000 clones, with roughly 91% seen just once and 3.5% to 5% held by the top ten. The source of this sequence is a woman in her forties or fifties with acute or convalescent COVID-19. Sequencing was carried out using peripheral blood.

The CDR3 protein is CASSPGGQGPWNTEAFF. CDR3 sequence (DNA): TGTGCCAGCAGCCCAGGTGGACAGGGGCCCTGGAACACTGAAGCTTTCTTT. The chain links TRBV5-4 to TRBJ1-1, with TRBD1 matching 9 bases. Germline CDR1 SGHNT, CDR2 YYREEE (reference sequence). V dropped 4 bases and J dropped 1; count of bases not matched to a gene: 11. The CDR3 runs 17 residues.